Listed here are 6 T cell receptor beta chains from one sample, sequenced in a study of Graves' ophthalmopathy and Graves' hyperthyroidism. TCR beta CDR3 regions were amplified from RNA transcripts. An initial RT-PCR round employing HTBI primers preceded a second-round multiplex PCR. In TCRdb, the multiplex PCR reads were re-called with MiXCR into one record per CDR3 protein. The sample holds over a million distinct CDR3 sequences; roughly two fifths are singletons and the top ten take approximately 12%. Sequencing was performed on peripheral blood or thyroid tissue (not recorded which). All receptors derive from an adult man with Graves' hyperthyroidism.

This clonotype was found many times. This chain connects TRBV10-3 to TRBJ1-2; TRBD1 matches at 10 bases. The V gene end was trimmed by 4 bases and the J gene end by 6 bases; junction bases not matched to a gene: 8. CDR1 and CDR2 (germline): ENHRY, SYGVKD. CDR3 size: 15 residues. Written as DNA, the CDR3 is TGTGCCATCAGTGCGGGACAGGGGATTTGGGATGGCTACACCTTC. Amino acid sequence: CAISAGQGIWDGYTF.

The table lists this clonotype with many counts. V gene TRBV15 combines with J gene TRBJ2-7; TRBD2 matches 8 bases. This CDR3 region has 16 residues. Losses at the gene ends were 0 bases for V and 2 bases for J; bases not matched to a gene: 6. Germline CDR1 is LNHNV and CDR2 is YYDKDF (reference sequence). CDR3 residues: CATSRDRGGRPYEQYF. The CDR3, as DNA: TGTGCCACCAGCAGAGATCGGGGGGGCAGGCCCTACGAGCAGTACTTC.

The chain joins TRBV6-5 to TRBJ1-1; 7 positions match TRBD1. CDR1 and CDR2 from the germline V gene are MNHEY and SVGAGI. The CDR3 totals 16 residues. V lost 2 bases to trimming and J lost 0 bases; unmatched junction nucleotides: 6. The CDR3 DNA reads TGTGCCAGCAGTTACCTTCAGGGACAGCTGAACACTGAAGCTTTCTTT. Translating gives CASSYLQGQLNTEAFF.

This chain connects TRBV5-1 to TRBJ1-1, with D hard to call. This CDR3 has 13 residues. CDR1 and CDR2 from the germline V gene are SGHRS and YFSETQ. V was clipped by 7 bases and J by 4 bases, with 14 bases between them. Here the CDR3 DNA reads TGCGCCAGCGGACCCTCCTTCTCCACTGAAGCTTTCTTT. Translation: CASGPSFSTEAFF.

This clonotype was counted only a few times. The chain combines TRBV5-6 with TRBJ2-5; D may be TRBD1 or TRBD2 (5 bases each). V lost 4 bases and J lost 7, with 11 bases in between. Germline CDR1 is SGHDT and CDR2 is YYEEEE. This CDR3 contains 12 residues. This CDR3 is CASSRDPGTQYF. CDR3 DNA: TGTGCCAGCAGCAGGGACCCGGGGACCCAGTACTTC.

The V call is TRBV7-3, the J call TRBJ2-7, with TRBD1 matching over 10 bases. V lost 0 bases and J lost 2; bases outside the gene matches: 7. Germline V gene sequence: CDR1 SGHTA, CDR2 FQGTGA. This CDR3 comprises 17 residues. CDR3 DNA sequence: TGTGCCAGCAGCTTAACTAGCGGGACAGGGGATGCCTACGAGCAGTACTTC. Amino acids: CASSLTSGTGDAYEQYF.